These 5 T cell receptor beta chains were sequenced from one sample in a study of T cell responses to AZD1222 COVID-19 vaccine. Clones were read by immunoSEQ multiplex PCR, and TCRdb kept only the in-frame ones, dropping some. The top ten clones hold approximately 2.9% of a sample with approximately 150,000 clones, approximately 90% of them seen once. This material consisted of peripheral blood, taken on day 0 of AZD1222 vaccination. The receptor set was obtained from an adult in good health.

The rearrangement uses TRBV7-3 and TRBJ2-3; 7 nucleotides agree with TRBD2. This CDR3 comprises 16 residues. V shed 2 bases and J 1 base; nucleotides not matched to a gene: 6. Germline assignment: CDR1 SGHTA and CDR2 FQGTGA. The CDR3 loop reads CASSLQRGVGTDTQYF. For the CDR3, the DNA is TGTGCCAGCAGCTTACAGCGGGGAGTGGGCACAGATACGCAGTATTTT.

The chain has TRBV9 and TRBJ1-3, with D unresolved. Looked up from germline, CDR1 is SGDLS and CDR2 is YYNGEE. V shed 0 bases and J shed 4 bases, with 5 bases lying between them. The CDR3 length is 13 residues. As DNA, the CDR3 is TGTGCCAGCAGCGTAGAACAGGGAAACACCATATATTTT. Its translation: CASSVEQGNTIYF.

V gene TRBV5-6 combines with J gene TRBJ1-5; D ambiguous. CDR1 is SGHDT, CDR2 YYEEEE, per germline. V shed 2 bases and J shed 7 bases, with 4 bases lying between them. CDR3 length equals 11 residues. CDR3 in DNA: TGTGCCAGCAGCTTTTGGCAGCCCCAGCATTTT. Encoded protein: CASSFWQPQHF. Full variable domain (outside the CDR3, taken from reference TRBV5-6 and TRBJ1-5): DAGVTQSPTHLIKTRGQQVTLRCSPKSGHDTVSWYQQALGQGPQFIFQYYEEEERQRGNFPDRFSGHQFPNYSSELNVNALLLGDSALYLCASSFWQPQHFGDGTRLSIL.

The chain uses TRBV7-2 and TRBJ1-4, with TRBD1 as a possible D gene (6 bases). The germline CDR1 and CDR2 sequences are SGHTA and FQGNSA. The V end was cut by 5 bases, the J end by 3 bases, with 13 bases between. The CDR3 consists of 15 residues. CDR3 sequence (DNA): TGTGCCAGCAGCGAAAACAGGGCAGCTAATGAAAAACTGTTTTTT. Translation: CASSENRAANEKLFF.

DNA of the CDR3: TGTGCCAGCAGTTCTATGGACACAGTCAATCAGCCCCAGCATTTT. Translated: CASSSMDTVNQPQHF. The J gene is TRBJ1-5, the V gene TRBV6-2 or TRBV6-3; tentatively, D is TRBD1 (5 bases). The CDR3 loop spans 15 amino acids. Germline assignment: CDR1 MNHEY and CDR2 SVGEGT. The V end lost 4 bases, the J end lost 3 bases, and 13 bases lay between the germline ends.